A single T cell receptor (beta chain) is shown here with its context. Different DNA sequences within this sample yield the same CDR3. In the authors' methods: Amplifying reference gene primers gave estimates of nucleated cell counts. TCRdb's table, derived via immunoSEQ multiplex PCR, lists solely in-frame clones and lacks some. For V, J and clone size, that table is used; D and trimming come from the DNA. Here the sample spans roughly 110,000 clones, approximately 80% being singletons. This sample is part of a study of blood T cell repertoires in COVID-19. Turning to the study itself: The United States, Italy and Spain provided the acute and convalescent COVID-19 samples.

V shed 6 bases, J shed 0 bases, and the junction held 4 bases outside the gene matches. The germline V gene encodes CDR1 MDHEN and CDR2 SYDVKM. The CDR3 extends over 15 amino acids. This TCR came from a woman aged 55-75 years with acute or convalescent COVID-19. The rearrangement uses TRBV28 and TRBJ1-3; TRBD1 matches at 8 bases. Sequences were obtained from peripheral blood. The CDR3 reads CASSETGGSGNTIYF. For the CDR3, the DNA is TGTGCCAGCAGCGAAACAGGGGGCTCTGGAAACACCATATATTTT.